This T cell receptor beta chain was captured by sequencing in a study of control samples from healthy donors and cancer patients. Method: immunoSEQ multiplex PCR; TCRdb's copy keeps in-frame clones and lacks some. Here the sample spans 350,000 to 450,000 clones, 80% to 95% being singletons. The sequence derives from a man aged 35-49 years with head and neck cancer. Sequenced sample: PBMCs.

CDR3 residues: CASSLTALGEQFF. CDR3 in DNA: TGTGCCAGCAGCCTGACAGCCCTCGGTGAGCAGTTCTTC. J is TRBJ2-1 and V is TRBV7-3; perhaps TRBD1 as D (5 bases). The V gene's germline CDR1 is SGHTA and CDR2 FQGTGA. The CDR3 has 13 amino acids. The ends were cut back, 5 bases at V and 9 bases at J, with 14 bases in the middle.